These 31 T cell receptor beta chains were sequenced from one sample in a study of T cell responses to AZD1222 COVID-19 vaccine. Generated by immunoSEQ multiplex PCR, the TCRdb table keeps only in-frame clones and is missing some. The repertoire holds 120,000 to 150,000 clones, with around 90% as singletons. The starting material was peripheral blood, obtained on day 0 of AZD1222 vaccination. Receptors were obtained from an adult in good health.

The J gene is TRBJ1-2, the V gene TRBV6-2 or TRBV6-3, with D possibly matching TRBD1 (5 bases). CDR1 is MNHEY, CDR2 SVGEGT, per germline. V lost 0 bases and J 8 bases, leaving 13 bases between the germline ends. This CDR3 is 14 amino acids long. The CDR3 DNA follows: TGTGCCAGCAGTTACTCCGGAGGGGTCCGAGGCTACACCTTC. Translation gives CASSYSGGVRGYTF.

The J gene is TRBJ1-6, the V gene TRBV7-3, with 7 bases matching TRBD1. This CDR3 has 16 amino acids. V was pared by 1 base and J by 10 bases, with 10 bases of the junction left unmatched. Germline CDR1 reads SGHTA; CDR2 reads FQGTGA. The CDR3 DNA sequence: TGTGCCAGCAGCTTAAAAGGGGGCGGCGGGCAATCACCCCTCCACTTT. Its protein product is CASSLKGGGGQSPLHF.

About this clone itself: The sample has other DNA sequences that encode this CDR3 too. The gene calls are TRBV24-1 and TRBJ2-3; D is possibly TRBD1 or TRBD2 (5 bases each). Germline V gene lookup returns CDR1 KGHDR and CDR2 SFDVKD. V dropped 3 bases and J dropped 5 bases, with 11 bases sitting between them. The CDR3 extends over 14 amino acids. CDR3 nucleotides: TGTGCCACCAGTGATGGGGGTACGGGAGATACGCAGTATTTT. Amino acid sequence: CATSDGGTGDTQYF.

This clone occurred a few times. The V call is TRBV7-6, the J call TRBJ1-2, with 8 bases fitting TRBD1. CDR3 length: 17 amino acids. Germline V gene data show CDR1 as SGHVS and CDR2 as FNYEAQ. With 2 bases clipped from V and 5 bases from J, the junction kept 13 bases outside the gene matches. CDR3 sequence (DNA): TGTGCCAGCAGCTTACAAGGACAGGGTGGTTTAGGGTATGGCTACACCTTC. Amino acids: CASSLQGQGGLGYGYTF.

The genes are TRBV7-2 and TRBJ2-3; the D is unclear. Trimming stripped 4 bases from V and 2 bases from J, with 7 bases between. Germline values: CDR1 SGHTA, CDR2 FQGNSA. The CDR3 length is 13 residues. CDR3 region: CASSSPNTDTQYF. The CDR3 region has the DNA TGTGCCAGCAGCTCTCCGAACACAGATACGCAGTATTTT.

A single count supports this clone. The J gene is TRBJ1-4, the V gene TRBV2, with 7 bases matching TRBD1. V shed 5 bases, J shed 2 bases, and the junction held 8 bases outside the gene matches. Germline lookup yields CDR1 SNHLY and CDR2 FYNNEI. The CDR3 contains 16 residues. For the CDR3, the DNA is TGTGCCAGCAGTTACCAGGGGGTAGCGACTAATGAAAAACTGTTTTTT. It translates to CASSYQGVATNEKLFF.

CDR3 region: CASSPRRTSGDVDNEQFF. CDR3 nucleotides: TGTGCCAGTAGTCCGCGCCGGACTAGCGGGGATGTTGACAATGAGCAGTTCTTC. V is TRBV19 and J is TRBJ2-1, with 12 bases identical to TRBD2. Germline CDR1 reads LNHDA; CDR2 reads SQIVND (reference sequence). Trimming removed 5 bases from V and 5 bases from J; junction bases left unmatched: 13. The CDR3 sequence is 18 residues long. Using reference TRBV19 and TRBJ2-1 for the parts outside the CDR3, the full variable domain is DGGITQSPKYLFRKEGQNVTLSCEQNLNHDAMYWYRQDPGQGLRLIYYSQIVNDFQKGDIAEGYSVSREKKESFPLTVTSAQKNPTAFYLCASSPRRTSGDVDNEQFFGPGTRLTVL.

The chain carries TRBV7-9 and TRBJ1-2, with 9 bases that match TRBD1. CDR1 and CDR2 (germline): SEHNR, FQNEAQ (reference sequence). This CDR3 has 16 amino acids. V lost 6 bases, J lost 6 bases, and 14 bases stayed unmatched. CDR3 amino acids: CASSISDDRGWDGYTF. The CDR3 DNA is TGTGCCAGCAGTATCTCCGACGACAGGGGGTGGGATGGCTACACCTTC.

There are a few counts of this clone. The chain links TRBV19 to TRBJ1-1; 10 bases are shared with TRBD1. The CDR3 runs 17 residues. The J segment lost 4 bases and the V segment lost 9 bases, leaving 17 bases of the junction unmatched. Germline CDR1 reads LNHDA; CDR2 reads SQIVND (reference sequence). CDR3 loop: CASKGGTGEVWGTEAFF. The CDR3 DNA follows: TGTGCCAGCAAGGGCGGGACAGGGGAAGTTTGGGGCACTGAAGCTTTCTTT.

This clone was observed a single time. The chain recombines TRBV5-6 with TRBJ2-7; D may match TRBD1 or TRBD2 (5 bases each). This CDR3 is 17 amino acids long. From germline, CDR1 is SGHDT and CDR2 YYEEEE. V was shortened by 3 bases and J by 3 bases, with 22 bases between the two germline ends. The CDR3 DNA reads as TGTGCCAGCAGCTACCCTTTGGGGACGTCGGGTCGCTACGAGCAGTACTTC. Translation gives CASSYPLGTSGRYEQYF.

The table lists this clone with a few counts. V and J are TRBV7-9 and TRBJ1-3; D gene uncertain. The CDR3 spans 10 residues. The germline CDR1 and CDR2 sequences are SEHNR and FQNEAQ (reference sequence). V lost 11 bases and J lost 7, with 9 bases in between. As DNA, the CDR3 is TGTGCCGACACTTTGAACACCATATATTTT. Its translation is CADTLNTIYF. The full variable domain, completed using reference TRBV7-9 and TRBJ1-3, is DTGVSQNPRHKITKRGQNVTFRCDPISEHNRLYWYRQTLGQGPEFLTYFQNEAQLEKSRLLSDRFSAERPKGSFSTLEIQRTEQGDSAMYLCADTLNTIYFGEGSWLTVV.

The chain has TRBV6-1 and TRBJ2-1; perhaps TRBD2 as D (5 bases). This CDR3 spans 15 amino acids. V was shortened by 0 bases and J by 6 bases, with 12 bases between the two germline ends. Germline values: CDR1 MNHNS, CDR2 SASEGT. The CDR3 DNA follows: TGTGCCAGCAGTGAAGCAACGGCAGGAGGCAATGAGCAGTTCTTC. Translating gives CASSEATAGGNEQFF.

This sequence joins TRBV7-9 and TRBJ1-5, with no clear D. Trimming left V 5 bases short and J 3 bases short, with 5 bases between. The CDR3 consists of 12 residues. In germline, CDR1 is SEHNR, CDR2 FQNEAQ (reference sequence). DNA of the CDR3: TGTGCCAGCAGCCACCCCAATCAGCCCCAGCATTTT. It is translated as CASSHPNQPQHF. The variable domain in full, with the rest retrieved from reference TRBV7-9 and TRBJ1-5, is DTGVSQNPRHKITKRGQNVTFRCDPISEHNRLYWYRQTLGQGPEFLTYFQNEAQLEKSRLLSDRFSAERPKGSFSTLEIQRTEQGDSAMYLCASSHPNQPQHFGDGTRLSIL.

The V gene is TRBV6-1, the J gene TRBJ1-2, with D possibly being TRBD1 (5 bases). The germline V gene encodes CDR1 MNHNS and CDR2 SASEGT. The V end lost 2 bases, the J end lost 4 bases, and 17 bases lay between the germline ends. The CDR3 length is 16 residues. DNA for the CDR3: TGTGCCAGCAGTGAAATGATGGGCGGGGGGAGCTATGGCTACACCTTC. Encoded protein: CASSEMMGGGSYGYTF.

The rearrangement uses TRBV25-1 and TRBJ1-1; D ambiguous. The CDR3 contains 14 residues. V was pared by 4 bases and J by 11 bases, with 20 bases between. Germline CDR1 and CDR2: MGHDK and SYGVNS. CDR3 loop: CASSVGRHRAMAFF. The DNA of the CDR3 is TGTGCCAGCAGTGTGGGTCGTCACAGAGCTATGGCTTTCTTT.

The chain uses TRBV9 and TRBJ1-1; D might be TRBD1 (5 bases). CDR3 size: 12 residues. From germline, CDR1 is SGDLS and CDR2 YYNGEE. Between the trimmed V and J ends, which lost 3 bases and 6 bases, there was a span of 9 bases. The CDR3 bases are TGTGCCAGCAGCGGGGACGGAGCTGAAGCTTTCTTT. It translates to CASSGDGAEAFF.

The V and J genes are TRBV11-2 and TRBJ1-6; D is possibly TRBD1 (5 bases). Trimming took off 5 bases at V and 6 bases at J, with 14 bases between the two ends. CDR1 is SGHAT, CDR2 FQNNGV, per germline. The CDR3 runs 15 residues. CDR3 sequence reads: CASSTGTGGNSPLHF. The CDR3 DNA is TGTGCCAGCAGCACGGGGACCGGTGGTAATTCACCCCTCCACTTT. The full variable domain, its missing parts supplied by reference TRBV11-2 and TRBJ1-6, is EAGVAQSPRYKIIEKRQSVAFWCNPISGHATLYWYQQILGQGPKLLIQFQNNGVVDDSQLPKDRFSAERLKGVDSTLKIQPAKLEDSAVYLCASSTGTGGNSPLHFGNGTRLTVT.

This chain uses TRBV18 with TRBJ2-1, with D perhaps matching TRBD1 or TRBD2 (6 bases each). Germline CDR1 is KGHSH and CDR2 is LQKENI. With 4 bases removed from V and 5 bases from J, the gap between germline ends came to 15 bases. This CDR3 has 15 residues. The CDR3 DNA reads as TGTGCCAGCTCACTGGTTACGGGGGCCGACAATGAGCAGTTCTTC. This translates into CASSLVTGADNEQFF.

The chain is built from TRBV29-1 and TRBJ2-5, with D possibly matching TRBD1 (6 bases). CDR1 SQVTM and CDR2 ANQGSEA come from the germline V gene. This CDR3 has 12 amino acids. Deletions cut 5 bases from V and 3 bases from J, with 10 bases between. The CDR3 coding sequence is TGCAGCGTTCCCCGGACAGAAGAGACCCAGTACTTC. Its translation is CSVPRTEETQYF.

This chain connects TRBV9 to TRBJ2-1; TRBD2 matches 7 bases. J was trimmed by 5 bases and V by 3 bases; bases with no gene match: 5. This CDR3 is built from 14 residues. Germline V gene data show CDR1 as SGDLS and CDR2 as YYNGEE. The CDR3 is CASSGQRGHNEQFF. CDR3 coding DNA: TGTGCCAGCAGCGGTCAGCGGGGACACAATGAGCAGTTCTTC.

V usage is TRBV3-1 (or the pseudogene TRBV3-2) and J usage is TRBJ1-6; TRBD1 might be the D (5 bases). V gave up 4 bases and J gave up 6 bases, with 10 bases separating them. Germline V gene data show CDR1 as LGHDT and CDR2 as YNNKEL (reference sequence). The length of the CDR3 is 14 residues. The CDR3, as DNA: TGTGCCAGCAGCCCCAGGGTGGCTAATTCACCCCTCCACTTT. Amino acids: CASSPRVANSPLHF.

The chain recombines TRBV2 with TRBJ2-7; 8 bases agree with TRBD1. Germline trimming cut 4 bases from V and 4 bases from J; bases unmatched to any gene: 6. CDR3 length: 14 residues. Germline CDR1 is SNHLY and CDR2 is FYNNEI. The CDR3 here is CASSGQGWRYEQYF. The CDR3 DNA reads TGTGCCAGCAGTGGACAGGGGTGGCGGTACGAGCAGTACTTC.

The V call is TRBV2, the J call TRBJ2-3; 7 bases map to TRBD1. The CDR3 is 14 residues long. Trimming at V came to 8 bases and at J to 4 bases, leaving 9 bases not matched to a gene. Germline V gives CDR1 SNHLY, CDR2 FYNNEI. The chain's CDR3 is CASPLRQGPDTQYF. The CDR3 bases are TGTGCCAGCCCCTTGCGACAGGGTCCAGATACGCAGTATTTT.

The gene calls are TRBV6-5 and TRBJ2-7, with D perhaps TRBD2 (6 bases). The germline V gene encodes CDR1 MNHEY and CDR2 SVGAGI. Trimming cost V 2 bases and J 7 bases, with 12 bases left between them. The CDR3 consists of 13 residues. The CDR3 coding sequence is TGTGCCAGCAGTTACGTGGCCGGGGGAGAGCAGTACTTC. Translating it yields CASSYVAGGEQYF.

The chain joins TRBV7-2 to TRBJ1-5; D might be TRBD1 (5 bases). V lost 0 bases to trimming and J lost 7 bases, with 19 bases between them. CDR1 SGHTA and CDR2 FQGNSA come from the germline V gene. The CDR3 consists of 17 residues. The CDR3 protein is CASSLALGQGSGQPQHF. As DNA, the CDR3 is TGTGCCAGCAGCTTAGCGCTGGGTCAGGGCAGTGGCCAGCCCCAGCATTTT.

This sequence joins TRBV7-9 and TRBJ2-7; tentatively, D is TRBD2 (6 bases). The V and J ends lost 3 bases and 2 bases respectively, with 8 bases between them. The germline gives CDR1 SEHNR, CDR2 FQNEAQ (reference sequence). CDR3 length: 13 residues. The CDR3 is CASSLGLAYEQYF. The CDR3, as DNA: TGTGCCAGCAGCTTGGGACTCGCCTACGAGCAGTACTTC.

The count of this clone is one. The CDR3 DNA reads as TGTGCCAGCAGTTTTAGCGTCTACGAGCAGTACTTC. This encodes CASSFSVYEQYF. The rearrangement uses TRBV12-3 or TRBV12-4 and TRBJ2-7, with D perhaps TRBD2 (5 bases). This CDR3 contains 12 residues. The V end lost 3 bases, the J end lost 3 bases, and 6 bases lay between the germline ends.

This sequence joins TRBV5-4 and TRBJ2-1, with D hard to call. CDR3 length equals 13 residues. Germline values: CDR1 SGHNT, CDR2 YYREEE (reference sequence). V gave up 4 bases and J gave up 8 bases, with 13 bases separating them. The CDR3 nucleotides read TGTGCCAGCAGCCCCCCCCTGGGTCATGAGCAGTTCTTC. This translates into CASSPPLGHEQFF.

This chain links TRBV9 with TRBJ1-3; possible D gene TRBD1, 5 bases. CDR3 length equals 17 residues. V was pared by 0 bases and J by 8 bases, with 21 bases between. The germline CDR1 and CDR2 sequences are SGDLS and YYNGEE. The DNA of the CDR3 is TGTGCCAGCAGCGTAGCCGGTGAGGGGAGTTTTCGGGACACCATATATTTT. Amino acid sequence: CASSVAGEGSFRDTIYF. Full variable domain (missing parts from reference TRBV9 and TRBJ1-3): DSGVTQTPKHLITATGQRVTLRCSPRSGDLSVYWYQQSLDQGLQFLIQYYNGEERAKGNILERFSAQQFPDLHSELNLSSLELGDSALYFCASSVAGEGSFRDTIYFGEGSWLTVV.

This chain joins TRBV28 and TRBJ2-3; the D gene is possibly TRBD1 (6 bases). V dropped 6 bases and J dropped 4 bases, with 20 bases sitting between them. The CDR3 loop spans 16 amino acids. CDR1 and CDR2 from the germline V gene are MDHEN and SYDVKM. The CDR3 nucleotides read TGTGCCAGCAGACGAGTTAGGACAGACCTCCCAGATACGCAGTATTTT. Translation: CASRRVRTDLPDTQYF.

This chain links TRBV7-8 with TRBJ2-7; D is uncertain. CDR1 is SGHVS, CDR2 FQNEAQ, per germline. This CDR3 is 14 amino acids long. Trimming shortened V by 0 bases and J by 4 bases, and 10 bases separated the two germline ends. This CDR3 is CASSLAGSVYEQYF. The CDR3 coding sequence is TGTGCCAGCAGCTTAGCGGGCAGCGTGTACGAGCAGTACTTC. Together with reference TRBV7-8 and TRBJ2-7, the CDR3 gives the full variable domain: GAGVSQSPRYKVAKRGQDVALRCDPISGHVSLFWYQQALGQGPEFLTYFQNEAQLDKSGLPSDRFFAERPEGSVSTLKIQRTQQEDSAVYLCASSLAGSVYEQYFGPGTRLTVT.